This TCR beta chain derives from a study of OX40 agonist ivuxolimab in advanced cancers. For the wider study: Ivuxolimab was an agonistic, fully human IgG2 monoclonal antibody directed against OX40 (CD134), a costimulatory receptor. Intravenous ivuxolimab was administered to patients every 2 weeks at six dose levels: 0.01, 0.1, 0.3, 1.5, 3 and 10 mg/kg. Partial responses occurred in three dose-escalation patients, of whom one had hepatocellular carcinoma and two had cutaneous melanoma. The paper reports the monotherapy dose-escalation portion (N of about 50 patients) of the phase I ivuxolimab trial. Of the 50 to 55 dose-escalation patients, hepatocellular carcinoma was present in around 20, melanoma in around 15, renal cell carcinoma in 9 and head and neck cancer in 9. Patients were allowed to have had prior anti-PD-1, anti-PD-L1 or anti-CTLA-4 therapy, and more than 35% of the dose-escalation patients had been treated with checkpoint inhibitors. Peripheral TCRbeta sequencing was intended to test whether TCR sequence diversity was altered and clonal T-cell expansion was caused by ivuxolimab. In the dose-escalation cohort, more than 75% of patients were male, and the mean age was approximately 64 years, with a range of roughly 23 to 85. Points the paper makes about the study in general: In the 0.1-3.0 mg/kg groups, partial responders had among the lowest normalized peripheral clonal expansion, particularly in CD8+ T cells. Low levels of normalized T-cell clonal expansion were also seen in some nonresponding patients. Clonal expansion of both CD4+ and CD8+ blood T cells was observed from baseline to week 6 at doses 0.1 to 3.0 mg/kg. The antigen specificity of the peripheral T cells that underwent clonal expansion was not determined. After ivuxolimab, expanded clones were on average more numerous among CD8+ T cells than among CD4+ T cells.

Turning to this clone: The clone's antigen remains unknown. The input lacks base qualities; no much larger clone sits a single base away.

The trial excluded patients who had a history of autoimmune disease or who were on systemic immunosuppression. Peripheral blood for TCR sequencing was drawn from every dose cohort at baseline, at cycle 4 day 1 and at cycle 7 day 1. Samples were obtained from an open-label, multicenter, first-in-human phase I dose-escalation trial of ivuxolimab. The trial enrolled adults with locally advanced or metastatic head and neck squamous cell, hepatocellular, melanoma or renal cell carcinoma. Before TCR sequencing, CD4+ and CD8+ T cells were separately sorted from peripheral blood. Genomic DNA was extracted from sorted cells for sequencing of the TCRbeta CDR3 region. TCRbeta CDR3 regions were sequenced using the immunoSEQ Assay. TCRdb re-hosts the immuneACCESS table, in-frame sequences only. Its copies lack some clones; in the studies checked, an unresolved V gene accounts for under half of them, and the cause for the rest is not known. The sample table contains fewer than 55,000 clones; only one count was recorded for about 85% of them. The ten largest clones add up to more than 13% of the sample.

This sequence originates from an adult with an advanced solid tumor such as melanoma, head and neck, liver or kidney cancer. The sequenced sample was CD4+ or CD8+ T cells sorted from blood, obtained in a trial of the OX40 agonist ivuxolimab.

The base sequence is TGTGCCACCAGCAGAGCCAGGGTGGGCAATCAGCCCCAGCATTTT. Translated, it reads CATSRARVGNQPQHF. The rearranged segments are TRBV15 and TRBJ1-5, and possibly TRBD1, on 5 matching bases. V and J are truncated by 1 base and 2 bases respectively, leaving an intervening sequence of 9 bases. Including cysteine and phenylalanine, the CDR3 has 15 amino acids. The kept DNA is CDR3 alone, 45 bases in frame from the first base. CDR1 and CDR2 were assigned from the germline V gene (reference sequence) as LNHNV and YYDKDF.